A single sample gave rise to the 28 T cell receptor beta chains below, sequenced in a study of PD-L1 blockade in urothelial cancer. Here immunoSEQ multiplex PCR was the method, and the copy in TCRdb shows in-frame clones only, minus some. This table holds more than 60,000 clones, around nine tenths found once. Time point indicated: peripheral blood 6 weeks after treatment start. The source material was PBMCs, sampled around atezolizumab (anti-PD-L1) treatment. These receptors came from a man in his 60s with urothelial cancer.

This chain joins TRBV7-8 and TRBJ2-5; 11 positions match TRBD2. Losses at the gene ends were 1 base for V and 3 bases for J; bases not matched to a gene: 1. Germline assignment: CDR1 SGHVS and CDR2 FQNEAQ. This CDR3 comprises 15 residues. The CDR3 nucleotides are TGTGCCAGCAGCTTAGGGGGACTAGCGGAAGAGACCCAGTACTTC. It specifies CASSLGGLAEETQYF.

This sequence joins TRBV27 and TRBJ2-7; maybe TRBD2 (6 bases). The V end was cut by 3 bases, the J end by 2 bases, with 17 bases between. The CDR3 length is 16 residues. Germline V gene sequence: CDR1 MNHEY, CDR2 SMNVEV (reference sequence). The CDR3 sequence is CASSFGAGSSAYEQYF. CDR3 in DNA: TGTGCCAGCAGTTTCGGAGCGGGTAGTTCTGCCTACGAGCAGTACTTC.

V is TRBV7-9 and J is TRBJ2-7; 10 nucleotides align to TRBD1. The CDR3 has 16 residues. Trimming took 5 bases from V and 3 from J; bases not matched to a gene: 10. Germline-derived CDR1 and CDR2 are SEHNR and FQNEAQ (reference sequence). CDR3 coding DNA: TGTGCCAGCAGCAAACGTGGGACAGGGGTTTTCTACGAGCAGTACTTC. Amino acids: CASSKRGTGVFYEQYF.

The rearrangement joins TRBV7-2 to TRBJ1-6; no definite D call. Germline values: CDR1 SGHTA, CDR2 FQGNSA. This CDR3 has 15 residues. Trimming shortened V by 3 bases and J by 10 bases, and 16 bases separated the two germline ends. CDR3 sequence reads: CASSFPLTVRSPLHF. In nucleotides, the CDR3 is TGTGCCAGCAGCTTTCCCCTCACAGTGCGCTCACCCCTCCACTTT.

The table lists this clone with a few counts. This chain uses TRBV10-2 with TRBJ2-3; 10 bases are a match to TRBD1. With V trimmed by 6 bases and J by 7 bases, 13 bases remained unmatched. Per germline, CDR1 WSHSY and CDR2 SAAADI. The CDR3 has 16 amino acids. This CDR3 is CASSLAGGQGSYTQYF. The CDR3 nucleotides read TGCGCCAGCAGCCTTGCGGGGGGACAGGGGAGTTATACGCAGTATTTT.

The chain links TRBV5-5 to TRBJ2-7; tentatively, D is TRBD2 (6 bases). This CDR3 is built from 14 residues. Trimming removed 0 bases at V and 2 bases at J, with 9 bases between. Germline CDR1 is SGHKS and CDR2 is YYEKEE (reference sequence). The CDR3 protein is CASSLVREAYEQYF. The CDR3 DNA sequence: TGTGCCAGCAGCTTGGTAAGGGAGGCCTACGAGCAGTACTTC.

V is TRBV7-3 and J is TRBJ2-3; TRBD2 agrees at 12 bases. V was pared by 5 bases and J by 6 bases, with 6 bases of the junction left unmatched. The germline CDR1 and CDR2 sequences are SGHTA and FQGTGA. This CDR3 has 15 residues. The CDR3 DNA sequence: TGTGCCAGCAGCGCTAGCGGGAGGGCCAGTGATACGCAGTATTTT. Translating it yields CASSASGRASDTQYF.

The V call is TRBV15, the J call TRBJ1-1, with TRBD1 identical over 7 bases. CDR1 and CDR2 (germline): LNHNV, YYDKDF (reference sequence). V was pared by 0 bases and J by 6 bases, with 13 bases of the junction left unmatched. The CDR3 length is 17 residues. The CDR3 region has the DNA TGTGCCACCAGCAGAGATTGGGGGGTGGGTAGGGGGCCTGAAGCTTTCTTT. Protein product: CATSRDWGVGRGPEAFF. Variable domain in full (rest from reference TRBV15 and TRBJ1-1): DAMVIQNPRYQVTQFGKPVTLSCSQTLNHNVMYWYQQKSSQAPKLLFHYYDKDFNNEADTPDNFQSRRPNTSFCFLDIRSPGLGDTAMYLCATSRDWGVGRGPEAFFGQGTRLTVV.

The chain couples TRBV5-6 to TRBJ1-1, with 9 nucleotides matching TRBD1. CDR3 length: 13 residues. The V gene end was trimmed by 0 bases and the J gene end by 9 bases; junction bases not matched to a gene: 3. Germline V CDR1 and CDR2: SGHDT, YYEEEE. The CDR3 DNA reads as TGTGCCAGCAGCTTGGGGGGACAGGGCAAAGCTTTCTTT. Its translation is CASSLGGQGKAFF.

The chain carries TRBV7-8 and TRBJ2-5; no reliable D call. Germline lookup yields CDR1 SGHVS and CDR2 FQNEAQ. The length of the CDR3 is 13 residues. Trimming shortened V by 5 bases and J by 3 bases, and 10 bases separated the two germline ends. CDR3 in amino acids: CASSKLGKETQYF. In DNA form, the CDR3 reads TGTGCCAGCAGCAAGCTAGGAAAAGAGACCCAGTACTTC.

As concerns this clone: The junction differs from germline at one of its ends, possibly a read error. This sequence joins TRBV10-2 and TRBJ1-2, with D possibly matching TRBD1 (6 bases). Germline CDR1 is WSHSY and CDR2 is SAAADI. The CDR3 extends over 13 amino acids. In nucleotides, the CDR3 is TGCGCCAGCTCAAGAACCGGGACACCGGGGCAACACTTC. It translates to CASSRTGTPGQHF.

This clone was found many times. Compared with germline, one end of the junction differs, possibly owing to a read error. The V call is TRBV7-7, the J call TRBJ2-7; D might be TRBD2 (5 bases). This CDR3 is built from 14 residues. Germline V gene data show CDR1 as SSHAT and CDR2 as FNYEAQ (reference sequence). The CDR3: CASSLASPPYEQYF. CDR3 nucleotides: TGTGCTAGCAGCTTAGCGAGTCCCCCCTACGAGCAGTACTTC.

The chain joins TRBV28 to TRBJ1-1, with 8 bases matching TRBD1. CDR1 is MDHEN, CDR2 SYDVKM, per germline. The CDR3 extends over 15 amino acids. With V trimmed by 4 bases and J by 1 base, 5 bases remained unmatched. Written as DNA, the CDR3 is TGTGCCAGCAGTTCGCAGGGGGCTGAGAACACTGAAGCTTTCTTT. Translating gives CASSSQGAENTEAFF.

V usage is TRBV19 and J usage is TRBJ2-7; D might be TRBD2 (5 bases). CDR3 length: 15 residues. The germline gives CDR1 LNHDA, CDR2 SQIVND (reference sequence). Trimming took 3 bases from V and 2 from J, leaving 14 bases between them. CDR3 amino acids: CASSIEAGVTYEQYF. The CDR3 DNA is TGTGCCAGTAGTATCGAGGCCGGGGTAACCTACGAGCAGTACTTC.

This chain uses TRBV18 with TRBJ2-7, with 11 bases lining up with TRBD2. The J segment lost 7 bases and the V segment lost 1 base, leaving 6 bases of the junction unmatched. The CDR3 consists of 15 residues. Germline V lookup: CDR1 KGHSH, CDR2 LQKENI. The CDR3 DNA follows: TGTGCCAGCTCACCACTAGCGGGAGGGCCTGGTGAGCAGTACTTC. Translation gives CASSPLAGGPGEQYF.

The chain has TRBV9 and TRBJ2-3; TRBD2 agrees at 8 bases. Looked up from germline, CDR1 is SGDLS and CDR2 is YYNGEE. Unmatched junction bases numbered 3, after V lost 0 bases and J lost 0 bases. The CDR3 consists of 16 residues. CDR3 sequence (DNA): TGTGCCAGCAGCGTAGGGGTAGCGGGGAGCACAGATACGCAGTATTTT. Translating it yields CASSVGVAGSTDTQYF.

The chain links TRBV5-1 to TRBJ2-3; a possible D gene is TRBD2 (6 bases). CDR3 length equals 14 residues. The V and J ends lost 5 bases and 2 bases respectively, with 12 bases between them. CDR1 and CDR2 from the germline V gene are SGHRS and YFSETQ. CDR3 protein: CASRRDSYTDTQYF. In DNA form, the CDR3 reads TGCGCCAGCAGGAGGGACTCCTACACAGATACGCAGTATTTT.

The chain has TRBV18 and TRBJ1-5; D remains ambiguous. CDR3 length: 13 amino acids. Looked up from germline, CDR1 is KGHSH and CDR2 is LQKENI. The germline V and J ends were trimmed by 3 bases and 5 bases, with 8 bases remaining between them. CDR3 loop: CASSPEMDQPQHF. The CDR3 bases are TGTGCCAGCTCACCGGAGATGGATCAGCCCCAGCATTTT.

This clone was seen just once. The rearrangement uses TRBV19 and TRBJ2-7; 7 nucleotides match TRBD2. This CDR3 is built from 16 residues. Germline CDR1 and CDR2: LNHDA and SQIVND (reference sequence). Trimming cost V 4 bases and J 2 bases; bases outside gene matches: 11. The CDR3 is CASSSSVAGRPYEQYF. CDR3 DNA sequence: TGTGCCAGTAGTAGCTCAGTAGCGGGTCGTCCCTACGAGCAGTACTTC.

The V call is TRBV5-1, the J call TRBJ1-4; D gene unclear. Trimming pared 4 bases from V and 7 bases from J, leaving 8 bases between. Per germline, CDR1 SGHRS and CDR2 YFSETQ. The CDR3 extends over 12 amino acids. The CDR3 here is CASSLSSEKLFF. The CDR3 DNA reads TGCGCCAGCAGCCTGTCTAGTGAAAAACTGTTTTTT. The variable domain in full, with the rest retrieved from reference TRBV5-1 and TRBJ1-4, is KAGVTQTPRYLIKTRGQQVTLSCSPISGHRSVSWYQQTPGQGLQFLFEYFSETQRNKGNFPGRFSGRQFSNSRSEMNVSTLELGDSALYLCASSLSSEKLFFGSGTQLSVL.

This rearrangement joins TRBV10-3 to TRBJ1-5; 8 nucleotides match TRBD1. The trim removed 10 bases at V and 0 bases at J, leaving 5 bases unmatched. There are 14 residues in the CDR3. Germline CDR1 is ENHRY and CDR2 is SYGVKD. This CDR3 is CATADRDSNQPQHF. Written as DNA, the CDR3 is TGTGCCACCGCGGACAGGGATAGCAATCAGCCCCAGCATTTT.

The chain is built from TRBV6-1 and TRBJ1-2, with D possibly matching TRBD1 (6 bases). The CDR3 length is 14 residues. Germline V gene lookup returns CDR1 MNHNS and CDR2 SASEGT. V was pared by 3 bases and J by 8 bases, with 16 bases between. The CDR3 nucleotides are TGTGCCAGCAGTGATCGGGGGGGCGCCCACGGCTACACCTTC. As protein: CASSDRGGAHGYTF.

The CDR3 protein is CASSDRDSNEKLFF. CDR3 DNA: TGTGCCAGCAGTGACAGGGACTCTAATGAAAAACTGTTTTTT. The V gene is TRBV6-1, the J gene TRBJ1-4; weak D call: TRBD1 (5 bases). Between the trimmed V and J ends, which lost 3 bases and 3 bases, there was a span of 8 bases. This CDR3 is 14 amino acids long. Germline values: CDR1 MNHNS, CDR2 SASEGT.

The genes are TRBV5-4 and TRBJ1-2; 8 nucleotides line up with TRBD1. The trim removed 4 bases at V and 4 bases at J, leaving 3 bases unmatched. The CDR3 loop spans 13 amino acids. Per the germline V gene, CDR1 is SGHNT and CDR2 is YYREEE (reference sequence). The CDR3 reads CASSKGQVYGYTF. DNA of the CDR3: TGTGCCAGCAGCAAGGGACAGGTCTATGGCTACACCTTC.

The CDR3 spells CASKRGVGAINTEAFF. DNA for the CDR3: TGTGCCAGCAAACGAGGAGTAGGGGCGATTAACACTGAAGCTTTCTTT. The rearrangement uses TRBV28 and TRBJ1-1, with D tentatively TRBD1 (5 bases). V lost 7 bases to trimming and J lost 2 bases, with 20 bases between them. The CDR3 totals 16 residues. The germline V gene has CDR1 MDHEN and CDR2 SYDVKM.

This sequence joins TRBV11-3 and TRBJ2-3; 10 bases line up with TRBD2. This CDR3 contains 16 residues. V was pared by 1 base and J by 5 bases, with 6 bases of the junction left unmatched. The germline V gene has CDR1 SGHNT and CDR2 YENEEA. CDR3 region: CASSLAPGLAKDTQYF. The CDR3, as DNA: TGTGCCAGCAGCTTAGCGCCGGGACTAGCGAAAGATACGCAGTATTTT.

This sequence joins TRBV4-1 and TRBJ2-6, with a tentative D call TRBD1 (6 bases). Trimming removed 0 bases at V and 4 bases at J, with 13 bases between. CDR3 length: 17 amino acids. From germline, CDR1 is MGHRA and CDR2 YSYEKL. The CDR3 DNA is TGCGCCAGCAGCCAAGATCCAGGGGTCACCGGGGCCAACGTCCTGACTTTC. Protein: CASSQDPGVTGANVLTF.

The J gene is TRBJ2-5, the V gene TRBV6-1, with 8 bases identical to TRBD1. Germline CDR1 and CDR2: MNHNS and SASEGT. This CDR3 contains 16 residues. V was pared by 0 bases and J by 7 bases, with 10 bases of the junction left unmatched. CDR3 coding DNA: TGTGCCAGCAGTGAAGCAACCGGACAGGGTGGCGGGACCCAGTACTTC. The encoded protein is CASSEATGQGGGTQYF.